The 27 T cell receptor beta chains listed next were all sequenced from one sample in a study of identical twins. TCRdb re-called the 5' RACE reads with MiXCR, one entry per CDR3 protein. The table lists hundreds of thousands of distinct CDR3 sequences, 21% of them singletons. This sample also appeared in a second study, on T cells expressing NK-cell markers.

Sequenced input: PBMCs. These receptors originate from a woman between 18 and 29 years old in good health.

This clonotype has more than one count but fewer than ten. This rearrangement joins TRBV5-5 to TRBJ2-5; perhaps TRBD2 as D (7 bases). The CDR3 length is 16 residues. From germline, CDR1 is SGHKS and CDR2 YYEKEE (reference sequence). Trimming cost V 4 bases and J 5 bases, with 21 bases left between them. CDR3 DNA sequence: TGTGCCAGCAGCCTGCGTTTGCTGGGGGGGCAGGAGACCCAGTACTTC. It translates to CASSLRLLGGQETQYF. Full variable domain (remainder filled in from reference TRBV5-5 and TRBJ2-5): DAGVTQSPTHLIKTRGQQVTLRCSPISGHKSVSWYQQVLGQGPQFIFQYYEKEERGRGNFPDRFSARQFPNYSSELNVNALLLGDSALYLCASSLRLLGGQETQYFGPGTRLLVL.

J is TRBJ2-5 and V is TRBV29-1; TRBD1 or TRBD2 may be the D gene (6 bases each). Germline-derived CDR1 and CDR2 are SQVTM and ANQGSEA. V was pared by 3 bases and J by 2 bases, with 19 bases between. The length of the CDR3 is 16 residues. In nucleotides, the CDR3 is TGCAGCGTTGATGGTGCTCGGGGGCCCCAACAAGAGACCCAGTACTTC. As protein: CSVDGARGPQQETQYF. The full variable domain, with the rest looked up from reference TRBV29-1 and TRBJ2-5, is SAVISQKPSRDICQRGTSLTIQCQVDSQVTMMFWYRQQPGQSLTLIATANQGSEATYESGFVIDKFPISRPNLTFSTLTVSNMSPEDSSIYLCSVDGARGPQQETQYFGPGTRLLVL.

The genes are TRBV11-3 and TRBJ2-2; TRBD2 aligns across 10 bases. The length of the CDR3 is 22 residues. Germline trimming cut 1 base from V and 5 bases from J; bases unmatched to any gene: 22. Germline values: CDR1 SGHNT, CDR2 YENEEA. The CDR3, as DNA: TGTGCCAGCAGCTTAGTACTGGGGCCCAAAATAGCGGGAGGAACTTGGACCGGGGAGCTGTTTTTT. It codes for CASSLVLGPKIAGGTWTGELFF.

This clonotype was found many times. The chain links TRBV7-9 to TRBJ1-4, with 7 bases fitting TRBD1. Germline lookup yields CDR1 SEHNR and CDR2 FQNEAQ (reference sequence). The CDR3 covers 15 residues. Germline trimming cut 5 bases from V and 8 bases from J; bases unmatched to any gene: 11. The CDR3 loop reads CASSAPGQLEEKLFF. DNA for the CDR3: TGTGCCAGCAGCGCCCCGGGACAGCTAGAGGAAAAACTGTTTTTT.

The chain links TRBV10-3 to TRBJ2-6; perhaps TRBD1 as D (6 bases). From germline, CDR1 is ENHRY and CDR2 SYGVKD. CDR3 length: 19 amino acids. Between the trimmed V and J ends, which lost 10 bases and 4 bases, there was a span of 29 bases. CDR3 region: CATKSQGWQASGGANVLTF. CDR3 coding DNA: TGTGCCACCAAGAGTCAGGGGTGGCAGGCTTCGGGGGGGGCCAACGTCCTGACTTTC.

This clonotype was seen only a few times. The gene calls are TRBV6-5 and TRBJ1-4; D is possibly TRBD1 (5 bases). V lost 2 bases, J lost 10 bases, and 14 bases lay in between. This CDR3 contains 14 residues. From germline, CDR1 is MNHEY and CDR2 SVGAGI. CDR3: CASSYAGGGRKLFF. DNA for the CDR3: TGTGCCAGCAGTTACGCCGGGGGTGGGCGAAAACTGTTTTTT.

The rearrangement uses TRBV7-9 and TRBJ2-7; TRBD1 might be the D (5 bases). CDR1 and CDR2 from the germline V gene are SEHNR and FQNEAQ (reference sequence). This CDR3 has 14 amino acids. V was trimmed by 3 bases and J by 2 bases, leaving 11 bases between them. The CDR3 here is CASSFGAATYEQYF. CDR3 coding DNA: TGTGCCAGCAGCTTTGGGGCAGCAACCTACGAGCAGTACTTC. Together with reference TRBV7-9 and TRBJ2-7, the CDR3 gives the full variable domain: DTGVSQNPRHKITKRGQNVTFRCDPISEHNRLYWYRQTLGQGPEFLTYFQNEAQLEKSRLLSDRFSAERPKGSFSTLEIQRTEQGDSAMYLCASSFGAATYEQYFGPGTRLTVT.

The rearrangement links TRBV20-1 to TRBJ2-5; weak D call: TRBD1 (6 bases). Germline V gene lookup returns CDR1 DFQATT and CDR2 SNEGSKA (reference sequence). Trimming left V 7 bases short and J 1 base short, with 13 bases between. The CDR3 covers 13 residues. CDR3 in amino acids: CSGQRTVQETQYF. The CDR3 DNA is TGCAGTGGTCAAAGGACAGTCCAAGAGACCCAGTACTTC.

In this sample, this clonotype turned up once. The CDR3 DNA is TGTGCCAGCAGCCAACCGACCGGGAACATAGATACGCAGTATTTT. Translation gives CASSQPTGNIDTQYF. The chain joins TRBV4-2 to TRBJ2-3, with D possibly matching TRBD2 (5 bases). Trimming took off 2 bases at V and 5 bases at J, with 14 bases between the two ends. Germline V CDR1 and CDR2: LGHNA, YNFKEQ. The CDR3 extends over 15 amino acids.

The chain uses TRBV6-5 and TRBJ2-7; 9 nucleotides line up with TRBD2. This CDR3 comprises 14 residues. After removal of 4 bases from V and 10 bases from J, the junction contained 11 bases not matched to a gene. Germline V lookup: CDR1 MNHEY, CDR2 SVGAGI. The CDR3 loop reads CASSSGSSGNSQYF. CDR3 sequence (DNA): TGTGCCAGCAGTTCGGGCTCTAGCGGGAACTCCCAGTACTTC.

In its sample, this clonotype was seen many times. The chain employs TRBV7-2 and TRBJ2-4; D unresolved. The germline V and J ends were trimmed by 1 base and 3 bases, with 7 bases remaining between them. CDR1 is SGHTA and CDR2 is FQGNSA in the germline V gene. The CDR3 is 14 amino acids. This chain's CDR3 is CASSLGAGKNIQYF. Here the CDR3 DNA reads TGTGCCAGCAGCTTAGGGGCTGGCAAAAACATTCAGTACTTC.

This clonotype was seen more than once but under ten times. The V gene is TRBV9, the J gene TRBJ2-3; D perhaps matches TRBD2 (6 bases). Germline V CDR1 and CDR2: SGDLS, YYNGEE. V shed 0 bases and J shed 0 bases, with 11 bases lying between them. This CDR3 is built from 16 residues. DNA for the CDR3: TGTGCCAGCAGCGTAGTGGACGGAGGGAGCACAGATACGCAGTATTTT. Amino acid sequence: CASSVVDGGSTDTQYF. The complete variable domain, with remaining parts taken from reference TRBV9 and TRBJ2-3, reads DSGVTQTPKHLITATGQRVTLRCSPRSGDLSVYWYQQSLDQGLQFLIQYYNGEERAKGNILERFSAQQFPDLHSELNLSSLELGDSALYFCASSVVDGGSTDTQYFGPGTRLTVL.

The chain links TRBV11-2 to TRBJ2-2; no firm D call. V shed 4 bases and J shed 6 bases, with 6 bases lying between them. Germline CDR1 SGHAT, CDR2 FQNNGV. This CDR3 contains 12 residues. The CDR3 sequence is CASSSSSGELFF. The CDR3 DNA reads TGTGCCAGCAGCTCAAGCTCCGGGGAGCTGTTTTTT.

V usage is TRBV7-2 and J usage is TRBJ2-2, with unresolved D. This CDR3 contains 15 residues. Trimming took 3 bases from V and 7 from J, leaving 15 bases between them. Germline V gives CDR1 SGHTA, CDR2 FQGNSA. The CDR3 bases are TGTGCCAGCAGCTTGCAGGCTAGTCGAAACGGGGAGCTGTTTTTT. It encodes CASSLQASRNGELFF.

In its sample, this clonotype was seen many times. The V and J genes are TRBV11-2 and TRBJ2-3; D may be TRBD2 (5 bases). The CDR3 totals 15 residues. The V gene's germline CDR1 is SGHAT and CDR2 FQNNGV. V was cut by 4 bases and J by 3 bases, with 14 bases left in between. CDR3 DNA sequence: TGTGCCAGCAGCTCGCTCCGTACTAGTACAGATACGCAGTATTTT. Protein product: CASSSLRTSTDTQYF. The full variable domain, rest sourced from reference TRBV11-2 and TRBJ2-3, is EAGVAQSPRYKIIEKRQSVAFWCNPISGHATLYWYQQILGQGPKLLIQFQNNGVVDDSQLPKDRFSAERLKGVDSTLKIQPAKLEDSAVYLCASSSLRTSTDTQYFGPGTRLTVL.

CDR3 sequence reads: CSVASSRDLHEQYF. The CDR3 DNA reads as TGCAGCGTTGCATCGTCGCGGGACCTCCACGAGCAGTACTTC. The chain uses TRBV29-1 and TRBJ2-7; TRBD2 might be the D (6 bases). V lost 4 bases, J lost 5 bases, and 18 bases lay in between. Germline V lookup: CDR1 SQVTM, CDR2 ANQGSEA. The CDR3 consists of 14 residues.

This clonotype was recorded a few times. J is TRBJ1-2 and V is TRBV30, with D maybe TRBD1 (5 bases). V was shortened by 1 base and J by 7 bases, with 10 bases between the two germline ends. Looked up from germline, CDR1 is GTSNPN and CDR2 is SVGIG (reference sequence). The CDR3 is 12 amino acids. The CDR3: CAWSGGLRGYTF. The CDR3 DNA reads as TGTGCCTGGAGTGGGGGCCTTCGTGGCTACACCTTC.

CDR3 amino acids: CASSFPGQGNHEQYF. As DNA, the CDR3 is TGTGCCAGCAGCTTTCCGGGACAGGGAAACCACGAGCAGTACTTC. V and J are TRBV11-2 and TRBJ2-7; 9 nucleotides line up with TRBD1. Germline CDR1 and CDR2: SGHAT and FQNNGV. V was clipped by 3 bases and J by 5 bases; unmatched bases: 8. The CDR3 covers 15 residues.

This clonotype was seen a handful of times. V is TRBV20-1 and J is TRBJ1-5, with D perhaps matching TRBD1 (6 bases). Trimming took 3 bases from V and 8 from J, leaving 17 bases between them. CDR3 size: 14 residues. Germline CDR1 and CDR2: DFQATT and SNEGSKA (reference sequence). In nucleotides, the CDR3 is TGCAGTGCTAGGTGGGGAACCAGGGGTGAGCCCCAGCATTTT. It is translated as CSARWGTRGEPQHF.

This rearrangement joins TRBV9 to TRBJ2-7, with D possibly matching TRBD2 (6 bases). The V gene lost 2 bases and the J gene lost 6 bases, with 15 bases spanning the gap. Germline CDR1 is SGDLS and CDR2 is YYNGEE. The CDR3 is 14 amino acids. The CDR3 nucleotides read TGTGCCAGCAGCGTTGGCAGTTCCGGGAGCGAGCAGTACTTC. It encodes CASSVGSSGSEQYF.

This clonotype appeared many times. This chain connects TRBV29-1 to TRBJ2-3; D is perhaps TRBD1 or TRBD2 (5 bases each). Germline V gene sequence: CDR1 SQVTM, CDR2 ANQGSEA. The CDR3 contains 13 residues. V shed 8 bases and J shed 5 bases, with 17 bases lying between them. DNA for the CDR3: TGCAGCACGGGTAGGGGCGCGGGAGATACGCAGTATTTT. Its translation is CSTGRGAGDTQYF.

The chain combines TRBV29-1 with TRBJ1-5; D not certain. Germline CDR1 SQVTM, CDR2 ANQGSEA. This CDR3 contains 12 residues. Trimming removed 4 bases from V and 5 bases from J, with 9 bases in between. CDR3 protein: CSVVVGDQPQHF. In DNA form, the CDR3 reads TGCAGCGTTGTAGTCGGGGATCAGCCCCAGCATTTT.

This clonotype has a handful of counts. The J gene is TRBJ2-7, the V gene TRBV19; 10 bases align to TRBD2. J was trimmed by 0 bases and V by 4 bases; bases with no gene match: 6. This CDR3 is built from 16 residues. The germline CDR1 and CDR2 sequences are LNHDA and SQIVND (reference sequence). The CDR3 sequence is CASSRTTSGSSYEQYF. The CDR3 DNA reads as TGTGCCAGTAGTAGGACGACTAGCGGGTCCTCCTACGAGCAGTACTTC.

The chain has TRBV10-3 and TRBJ2-5, with D perhaps TRBD1 (6 bases). Germline lookup yields CDR1 ENHRY and CDR2 SYGVKD. V was cut by 6 bases and J by 2 bases, with 16 bases left in between. This CDR3 has 15 amino acids. This CDR3 reads CAISLRADSQETQYF. Here the CDR3 DNA reads TGTGCCATCAGCCTCAGGGCGGACAGTCAAGAGACCCAGTACTTC.

The chain recombines TRBV7-2 with TRBJ2-1; the match to TRBD2 covers 11 bases. In germline, CDR1 is SGHTA, CDR2 FQGNSA. The CDR3 spans 17 residues. The V segment lost 5 bases and the J segment 6 bases; nucleotides outside the gene matches: 12. In DNA, the CDR3 is TGTGCCAGCAGCCCGCGAACGACTAGCGGGATGTTCAATGAGCAGTTCTTC. Its protein is CASSPRTTSGMFNEQFF.

The chain recombines TRBV12-3 or TRBV12-4 with TRBJ2-1; 9 bases match TRBD2. V shed 6 bases and J 0 bases; nucleotides not matched to a gene: 6. This CDR3 is built from 16 residues. The DNA of the CDR3 is TGTGCCAGCAGCCAGGGACTAGCAAGCTCCTACAATGAGCAGTTCTTC. It codes for CASSQGLASSYNEQFF.

The chain joins TRBV28 to TRBJ1-2; a weak D match, TRBD1 (6 bases). The CDR3 spans 14 residues. Trimming shortened V by 2 bases and J by 6 bases, and 13 bases separated the two germline ends. From germline, CDR1 is MDHEN and CDR2 SYDVKM. In nucleotides, the CDR3 is TGTGCCAGCAGTTTACGGGGGGCGCATAATGGCTACACCTTC. Protein sequence: CASSLRGAHNGYTF.